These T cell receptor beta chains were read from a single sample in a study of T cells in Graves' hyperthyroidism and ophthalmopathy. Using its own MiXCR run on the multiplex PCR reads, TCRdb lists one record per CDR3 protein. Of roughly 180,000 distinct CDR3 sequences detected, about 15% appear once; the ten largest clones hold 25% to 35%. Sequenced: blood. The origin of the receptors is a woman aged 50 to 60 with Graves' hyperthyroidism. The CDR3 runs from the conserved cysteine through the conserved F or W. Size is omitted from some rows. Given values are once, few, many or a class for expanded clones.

CASSFLRETQYF,TRBJ2-5,TRBV5-5,many
CASSLGFPGELFF,TRBJ2-2,TRBV12-3/TRBV12-4,many
CASRLTGLTEAFF,TRBJ1-1,TRBV5-5,many
CASSLSPNNEQFF,TRBJ2-1,TRBV11-2,many
CSARDRRSSYEQYF,TRBJ2-7,TRBV20-1,many
CSARPSGGAGETQYF,TRBJ2-5,TRBV20-1,many
CASSGGPRTEAFF,TRBJ1-1,TRBV2,.
CASSLRVNEAFF,TRBJ1-1,TRBV12-3/TRBV12-4,many
CASSQGLDRGRWGNTIYF,TRBJ1-3,TRBV4-1,.
CSVGTDYNSPLHF,TRBJ1-6,TRBV29-1,many
CASSQGDRFNYGYTF,TRBJ1-2,TRBV4-1,.
CTSSLQGRGILSGNTIYF,TRBJ1-3,TRBV7-3,.
CASSRTGRVTFSGANVLTF,TRBJ2-6,TRBV5-5,.
CSANSLAKALTYEQYF,TRBJ2-7,TRBV20-1,many
CASSQGRAPFGEQYF,TRBJ2-7,TRBV4-1,few
CASRSAGARGYTF,TRBJ1-2,TRBV7-2,many
CASSQTGLAGEKYEQYF,TRBJ2-7,TRBV3-1,many
CASSEGAGNTIYF,TRBJ1-3,TRBV6-1,many
CASGPWTGGTDTQYF,TRBJ2-3,TRBV27,many
CASSLGPPQIRSPLHF,TRBJ1-6,TRBV27,many
CASSLAGLGNIQYF,TRBJ2-4,TRBV7-6,many
CASSLGLADQETQYF,TRBJ2-5,TRBV7-3,.
CASSLDAKAVYGYTF,TRBJ1-2,TRBV5-1,many
CSGLRTTDTQYF,TRBJ2-3,TRBV20-1,many
CATSDAANTEYF,TRBJ2-3,TRBV24-1,few
CASSYLGTSTDTQYF,TRBJ2-3,TRBV6-2/TRBV6-3,many
CSARDGPVAPKQFF,TRBJ2-1,TRBV20-1,many
CASSRGGSGNTIYF,TRBJ1-3,TRBV7-2,many
CASSPAGGGELRGYGYTF,TRBJ1-2,TRBV6-1,many
CSARDLGASDSPLHF,TRBJ1-6,TRBV20-1,many
CASSLIGVDTEAFF,TRBJ1-1,TRBV4-3,few
CATGIKNIQYF,TRBJ2-4,TRBV2,many
CASTRDGGRNEQFF,TRBJ2-1,TRBV18,many
CASSYGADLNTEAFF,TRBJ1-1,TRBV6-1,many
CASSHAGTAKTGYTF,TRBJ1-2,TRBV28,many
CASSSSSGTNEKLFF,TRBJ1-4,TRBV7-3,many
CASSLRSGEQYF,TRBJ2-7,TRBV27,many
CASSHRQGIGTDTQYF,TRBJ2-3,TRBV5-6,many
CASSYQGQGGSPLHF,TRBJ1-6,TRBV6-6,many
CASSSPAGGLHYGYTF,TRBJ1-2,TRBV6-1,many
CASSAGTTSTDTQYF,TRBJ2-3,TRBV9,many
CASSYSGVGSYNEQFF,TRBJ2-1,TRBV6-2/TRBV6-3,many
CSAFSQGADTQYF,TRBJ2-3,TRBV20-1,many
CASSLRDTQYF,TRBJ2-3,TRBV6-2/TRBV6-3,many
CASSRTGSSTDTQYF,TRBJ2-3,TRBV19,many
CASSSMGTDTEAFF,TRBJ1-1,TRBV5-1,.
CASGRSGTDTQYF,TRBJ2-3,TRBV9,few
CASSLYQYEALETQYF,TRBJ2-5,TRBV27,many
CASRPSQGSFNYGYTF,TRBJ1-2,TRBV5-1,few
CASSQNLAGAQEQYF,TRBJ2-7,TRBV7-2,many
CATSDPRVFPDTQYF,TRBJ2-3,TRBV24-1,.
CASRPLTSRPDTQYF,TRBJ2-3,TRBV5-1,many
CASSREPGTSTDTQYF,TRBJ2-3,TRBV18,many
CASGQGVSSYNEQFF,TRBJ2-1,TRBV18,few
CASSRQGRLPNEKLFF,TRBJ1-4,TRBV12-3/TRBV12-4,few